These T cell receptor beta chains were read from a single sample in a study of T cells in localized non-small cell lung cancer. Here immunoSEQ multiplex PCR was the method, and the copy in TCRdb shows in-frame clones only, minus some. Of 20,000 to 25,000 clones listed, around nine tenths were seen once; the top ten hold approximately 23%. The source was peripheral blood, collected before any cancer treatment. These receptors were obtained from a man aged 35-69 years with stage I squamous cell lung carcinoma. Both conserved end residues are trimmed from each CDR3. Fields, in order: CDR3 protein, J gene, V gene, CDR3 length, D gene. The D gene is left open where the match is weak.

CDR3: ASSIIQGAGTEAF
J: TRBJ1-1
V: TRBV19
length: 13
D: TRBD1

CDR3: ASSLYAGANVLT
J: TRBJ2-6
V: TRBV28
length: 12
D: NA

CDR3: ATSEEGSVSGANVLT
J: TRBJ2-6
V: TRBV13
length: 15
D: NA

CDR3: AWTETGRGYT
J: TRBJ1-2
V: TRBV30
length: 10
D: NA

CDR3: ASSQVSQDEQY
J: TRBJ2-7
V: TRBV4-3
length: 11
D: NA

CDR3: ASRTDGRAFQETQY
J: TRBJ2-5
V: TRBV19
length: 14
D: TRBD2

CDR3: ASSLDSGLNEKLF
J: TRBJ1-4
V: TRBV11-2
length: 13
D: NA

CDR3: ASSEGPGDIYT
J: TRBJ1-2
V: TRBV2
length: 11
D: NA

CDR3: ASSSPDRVKASYEQY
J: TRBJ2-7
V: TRBV28
length: 15
D: TRBD1

CDR3: ASSLSLGGNSPLH
J: TRBJ1-6
V: TRBV27
length: 13
D: NA

CDR3: AWSVQGYEQY
J: TRBJ2-7
V: TRBV30
length: 10
D: NA

CDR3: ASSQATFSYEQY
J: TRBJ2-7
V: TRBV14
length: 12
D: NA

CDR3: ASSVFQSRYGYT
J: TRBJ1-2
V: TRBV2
length: 12
D: NA

CDR3: ASSATSGGNNEQF
J: TRBJ2-1
V: TRBV18
length: 13
D: TRBD2

CDR3: ASEGQGKTEAF
J: TRBJ1-1
V: TRBV2
length: 11
D: NA

CDR3: ASSFGDRESYEQY
J: TRBJ2-7
V: TRBV5-4
length: 13
D: TRBD1

CDR3: ASSPYGGGLDTQY
J: TRBJ2-3
V: TRBV18
length: 13
D: NA

CDR3: ASSPALGTGLGYT
J: TRBJ1-2
V: TRBV11-2
length: 13
D: TRBD1

CDR3: ASSRERTPNTEAF
J: TRBJ1-1
V: TRBV19
length: 13
D: NA

CDR3: ASSTLAGVYNEQF
J: TRBJ2-1
V: TRBV19
length: 13
D: TRBD2

CDR3: ASSRWRGGGDTQY
J: TRBJ2-3
V: TRBV5-6
length: 13
D: TRBD2

CDR3: ASSDARENTEAF
J: TRBJ1-1
V: TRBV25-1
length: 12
D: NA

CDR3: ASSPPTAQNTEAF
J: TRBJ1-1
V: TRBV18
length: 13
D: NA

CDR3: ASSLWGQGYNEQF
J: TRBJ2-1
V: TRBV7-2
length: 13
D: TRBD1

CDR3: ASRSGNTIY
J: TRBJ1-3
V: TRBV6-1
length: 9
D: NA

CDR3: ASSLGTGGNTEAF
J: TRBJ1-1
V: TRBV11-2
length: 13
D: TRBD1

CDR3: ASSLRQGAPVNNSPLH
J: TRBJ1-6
V: TRBV7-6
length: 16
D: TRBD1

CDR3: ASSSPGQGIPFSNQPQH
J: TRBJ1-5
V: TRBV28
length: 17
D: TRBD1

CDR3: ASSLATGITYGYT
J: TRBJ1-2
V: TRBV5-1
length: 13
D: TRBD1

CDR3: ASSEGISTDTQY
J: TRBJ2-3
V: TRBV19
length: 12
D: NA

CDR3: ASSPLARETQY
J: TRBJ2-5
V: TRBV7-9
length: 11
D: NA

CDR3: ASSMELTAKKLF
J: TRBJ1-4
V: TRBV4-3
length: 12
D: NA

CDR3: ASNGQGTGELF
J: TRBJ2-2
V: TRBV27
length: 11
D: TRBD1

CDR3: ASSYSAGGYEQY
J: TRBJ2-7
V: TRBV27
length: 12
D: TRBD1

CDR3: ASSLERWGEHYGYT
J: TRBJ1-2
V: TRBV5-6
length: 14
D: NA

CDR3: ASSEAETQY
J: TRBJ2-5
V: TRBV5-1
length: 9
D: NA

CDR3: ASSLDLGETQY
J: TRBJ2-5
V: TRBV11-2
length: 11
D: NA

CDR3: ATSRRTTGSEQY
J: TRBJ2-7
V: TRBV15
length: 12
D: NA

CDR3: ATSVGRGGEKLF
J: TRBJ1-4
V: TRBV15
length: 12
D: NA

CDR3: ASSPLGLYGYT
J: TRBJ1-2
V: TRBV7-9
length: 11
D: NA

CDR3: ASSGQGAGNTEAF
J: TRBJ1-1
V: TRBV5-4
length: 13
D: TRBD1